The rows below give T cell receptor beta chains drawn from one sample of a study of T cell repertoires in cytomegalovirus infection. These receptors' targets are unknown. TCRdb re-derived calls from the reads in MiXCR, one entry per CDR3 protein. Among approximately 590,000 distinct CDR3 sequences listed, roughly 43% were seen once. The material was cultured PBMCs, obtained from culture after CMV antigen stimulation. The receptors here all came from a human donor in good health (CMV status not recorded). Some clones in this sample may be carry-over from other donors' samples. Both conserved end residues are part of each CDR3. Clone size is not always given. Where it is, it says once, few, many or a class for expanded clones.

V: TRBV27
J: TRBJ1-3
size: few
CDR3: CASRSTGPSGNTIYF

V: TRBV10-2
J: TRBJ1-6
size: NA
CDR3: CASNVGPGPLHF

V: TRBV5-6
J: TRBJ1-4
size: NA
CDR3: CASSGNTGSSLFF

V: TRBV7-2
J: TRBJ2-1
size: NA
CDR3: CASSEKIGYNEQFF

V: TRBV11-2
J: TRBJ2-2
size: NA
CDR3: CASSIGTSGRTGELFF

V: TRBV4-3
J: TRBJ2-7
size: NA
CDR3: CASSQELSPPYEQYF

V: TRBV11-1
J: TRBJ2-7
size: few
CDR3: CASRAGVLSTGFGDEQYF

V: TRBV7-2
J: TRBJ2-1
size: few
CDR3: CASSRSGLDYNEQFF

V: TRBV9
J: TRBJ2-1
size: once
CDR3: CASSVPLGGGSYNEQFF

V: TRBV5-6
J: TRBJ1-2
size: NA
CDR3: CASREKGQGNYGYTF

V: TRBV2
J: TRBJ2-7
size: few
CDR3: CASKAGQGEWEQYF

V: TRBV7-8
J: TRBJ2-1
size: many
CDR3: CASSLRGGSYNEQFF

V: TRBV6-6
J: TRBJ2-1
size: NA
CDR3: CASSWGRPYNEQFF

V: TRBV7-8
J: TRBJ1-5
size: few
CDR3: CASSSPGQINQPQHF

V: TRBV4-1
J: TRBJ2-7
size: NA
CDR3: CASSQGSGQGSYEQYF

V: TRBV19
J: TRBJ1-2
size: once
CDR3: CASGNYGGDGYTF

V: TRBV6-1
J: TRBJ2-5
size: few
CDR3: CASSAYRGQETQYF

V: TRBV11-3
J: TRBJ1-6
size: NA
CDR3: CASSLDRGSLHF

V: TRBV20-1
J: TRBJ1-2
size: NA
CDR3: CSFSWDSNYGYTF

V: TRBV5-3
J: TRBJ2-4
size: few
CDR3: CASSLTTAGGFIQYF

V: TRBV7-8
J: TRBJ2-7
size: few
CDR3: CASSSNARGSYEQYF

V: TRBV27
J: TRBJ2-7
size: NA
CDR3: CASRGADSPWYEQYF

V: TRBV4-1
J: TRBJ2-3
size: few
CDR3: CASSQVSRATDTQYF

V: TRBV10-3
J: TRBJ2-1
size: few
CDR3: CAISESHGSGPEQFF

V: TRBV6-5
J: TRBJ1-1
size: once
CDR3: CASSKTENTEAFF

V: TRBV7-2
J: TRBJ2-4
size: NA
CDR3: CASSLAGVNKNIQYF